This T cell receptor beta chain was identified in a study of shared clonotypes between healthy human individuals. Background on the study: Three plates were used per donor for CD4 naive, three for CD4 memory, two for CD8 naive and one for CD8 memory.

Method: immunoSEQ multiplex PCR; TCRdb's copy keeps in-frame clones and lacks some. Of about 2 million clones in the sample, roughly 94% were seen once. Study-level points and caveats: Estimated richness was generally greater in naive than memory subsets. When compared with the clonotypes that were shared by all four sorted-subset donors, the non-shared clonotypes turned out to have lower generation probabilities. Clonotype sharing levels among donors were expected to vary with sequencing depth.

Worth noting for this clone: Antigen specificity is unknown.

It was CD45RO-negative cells, positively selected for CCR7, that made up naive CD8 cells, with terminally differentiated effector memory CD45RA+ cells excluded. The germline CDR1 and CDR2 sequences are SGHTS and YDEGEE. Trimming at V came to 3 bases and at J to 4 bases, leaving 7 bases not matched to a gene. This CDR3 contains 18 residues. The clonotype comes from a man between 18 and 29 years old in good health. The chain carries TRBV5-8 and TRBJ2-6, with 13 bases lining up with TRBD2. Source material: naive CD8+ T cells sorted from blood. Here the CDR3 reads CASSSWTSGSPGANVLTF. CDR3 coding DNA: TGTGCCAGCAGCTCCTGGACTAGCGGGAGTCCCGGGGCCAACGTCCTGACTTTC.